This paragraph reports one T cell receptor (beta chain). This sample stems from a study of blood T cell repertoires in COVID-19. Study-wide background: Specimens from acute and convalescent COVID-19 originated in the United States, Italy and Spain. The cDNA or gDNA used as material had been derived from T cells, B-cell-depleted T cells, or PBMCs.

In the authors' workflow: The assay estimated nucleated cells by amplifying reference gene primers. Sequenced by immunoSEQ multiplex PCR; TCRdb stores in-frame clones only, minus some. V and J calls and clone size come straight from that table; D and trimming were deduced from the DNA. Here the sample spans about 190,000 clones, approximately 78% being singletons. The V gene end was trimmed by 0 bases and the J gene end by 6 bases; junction bases not matched to a gene: 6. Germline CDR1 is LGHNA and CDR2 is YNFKEQ. The CDR3 consists of 15 residues. The sequenced material came from peripheral blood. The rearrangement links TRBV4-2 to TRBJ1-2, with 8 bases aligning to TRBD1. This clonotype was sampled from a woman aged 80 or over with active or convalescent COVID-19. CDR3: CASSQDHGTGNGYTF. The DNA for the CDR3 is TGTGCCAGCAGCCAAGACCATGGGACAGGCAATGGCTACACCTTC.